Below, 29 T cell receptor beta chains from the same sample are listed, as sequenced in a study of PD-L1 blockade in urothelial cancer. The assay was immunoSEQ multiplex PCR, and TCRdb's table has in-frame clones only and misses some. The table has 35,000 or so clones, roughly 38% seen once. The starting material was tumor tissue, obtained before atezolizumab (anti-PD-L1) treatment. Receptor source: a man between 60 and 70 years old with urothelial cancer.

In DNA, the CDR3 is TGTGCCAGCACCCACCTCGGGGGGCGCACAGATACGCAGTATTTT. This encodes CASTHLGGRTDTQYF. The rearrangement joins TRBV6-8 to TRBJ2-3, with D maybe TRBD2 (7 bases). This CDR3 contains 15 residues. CDR1 and CDR2 from the germline V gene are MNHGY and SAAAGT. Trimming took 7 bases from V and 1 from J, leaving 15 bases between them.

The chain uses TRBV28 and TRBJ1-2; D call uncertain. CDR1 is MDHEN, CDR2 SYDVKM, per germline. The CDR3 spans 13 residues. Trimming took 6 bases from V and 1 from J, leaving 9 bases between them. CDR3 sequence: CASRNPVNYGYTF. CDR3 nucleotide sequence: TGTGCCAGCAGAAATCCCGTTAACTATGGCTACACCTTC.

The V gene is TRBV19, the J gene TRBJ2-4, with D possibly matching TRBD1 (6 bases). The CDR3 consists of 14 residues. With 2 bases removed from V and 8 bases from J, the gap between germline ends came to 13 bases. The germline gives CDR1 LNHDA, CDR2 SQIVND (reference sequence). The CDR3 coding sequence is TGTGCCAGTAGTATACAGGGGTTAGGGGACATTCAGTACTTC. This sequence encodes CASSIQGLGDIQYF.

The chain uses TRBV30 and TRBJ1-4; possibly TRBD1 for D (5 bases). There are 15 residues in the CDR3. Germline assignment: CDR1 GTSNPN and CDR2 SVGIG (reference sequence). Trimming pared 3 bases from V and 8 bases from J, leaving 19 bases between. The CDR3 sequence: CAWRRPGQRGEKLFF. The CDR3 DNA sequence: TGTGCCTGGAGGCGACCCGGGCAACGGGGGGAAAAACTGTTTTTT.

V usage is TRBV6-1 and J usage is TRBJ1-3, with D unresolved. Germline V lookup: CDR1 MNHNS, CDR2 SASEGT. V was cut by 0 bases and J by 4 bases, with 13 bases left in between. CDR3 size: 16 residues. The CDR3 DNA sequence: TGTGCCAGCAGTGAAGCCAAAGGGTTATCGGGAAACACCATATATTTT. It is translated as CASSEAKGLSGNTIYF.

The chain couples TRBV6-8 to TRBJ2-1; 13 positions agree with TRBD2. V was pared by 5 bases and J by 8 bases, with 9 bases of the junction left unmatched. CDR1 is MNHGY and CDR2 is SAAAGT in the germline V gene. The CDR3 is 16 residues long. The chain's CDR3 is CASSDRTSGSLYEQFF. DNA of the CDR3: TGTGCCAGCAGTGACCGGACTAGCGGGAGTTTATATGAGCAGTTCTTC.

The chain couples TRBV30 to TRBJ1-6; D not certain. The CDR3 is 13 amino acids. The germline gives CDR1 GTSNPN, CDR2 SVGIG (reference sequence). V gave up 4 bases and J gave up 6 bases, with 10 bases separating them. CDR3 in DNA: TGTGCCTGGACCTCCCGATCTAATTCACCCCTCCACTTT. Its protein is CAWTSRSNSPLHF.

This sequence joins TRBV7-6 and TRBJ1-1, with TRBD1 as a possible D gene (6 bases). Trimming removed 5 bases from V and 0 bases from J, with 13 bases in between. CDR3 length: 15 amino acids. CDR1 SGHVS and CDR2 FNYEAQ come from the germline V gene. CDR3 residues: CASSANRAMNTEAFF. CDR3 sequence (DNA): TGTGCCAGCAGCGCGAACAGGGCGATGAACACTGAAGCTTTCTTT.

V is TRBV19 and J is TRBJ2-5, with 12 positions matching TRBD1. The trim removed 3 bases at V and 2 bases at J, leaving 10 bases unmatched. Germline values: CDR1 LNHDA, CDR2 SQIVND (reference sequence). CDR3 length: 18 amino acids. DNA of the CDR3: TGTGCCAGTAGTATGGGGACAGGGGGCTGGGGGGTTCAAGAGACCCAGTACTTC. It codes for CASSMGTGGWGVQETQYF.

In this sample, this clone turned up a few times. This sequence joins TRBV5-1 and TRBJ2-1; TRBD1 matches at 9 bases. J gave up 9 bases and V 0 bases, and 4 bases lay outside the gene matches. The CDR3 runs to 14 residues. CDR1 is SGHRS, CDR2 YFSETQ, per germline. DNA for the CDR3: TGCGCCAGCAGCTTGGATAGACAGGGGGGTGAGCAGTTCTTC. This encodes CASSLDRQGGEQFF.

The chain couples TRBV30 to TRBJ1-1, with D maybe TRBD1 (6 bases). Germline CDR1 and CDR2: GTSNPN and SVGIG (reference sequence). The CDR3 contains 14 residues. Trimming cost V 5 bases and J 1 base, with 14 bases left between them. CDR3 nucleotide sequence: TGTGCCTGGGCGGTGGGGGCGCCGAACACTGAAGCTTTCTTT. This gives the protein CAWAVGAPNTEAFF.

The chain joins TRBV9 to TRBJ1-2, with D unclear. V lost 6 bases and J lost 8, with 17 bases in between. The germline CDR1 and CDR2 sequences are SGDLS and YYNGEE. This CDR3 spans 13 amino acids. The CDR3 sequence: CASTQVASGGYTF. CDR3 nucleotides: TGTGCCAGCACCCAAGTCGCTTCCGGGGGCTACACCTTC.

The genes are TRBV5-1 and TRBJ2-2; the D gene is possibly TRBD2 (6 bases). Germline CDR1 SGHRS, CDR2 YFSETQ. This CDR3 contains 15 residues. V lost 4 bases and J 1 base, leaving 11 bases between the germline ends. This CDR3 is CASSRDSLNTGELFF. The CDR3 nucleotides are TGCGCCAGCAGCCGGGACTCCTTGAACACCGGGGAGCTGTTTTTT. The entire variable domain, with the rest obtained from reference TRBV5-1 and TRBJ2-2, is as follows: KAGVTQTPRYLIKTRGQQVTLSCSPISGHRSVSWYQQTPGQGLQFLFEYFSETQRNKGNFPGRFSGRQFSNSRSEMNVSTLELGDSALYLCASSRDSLNTGELFFGEGSRLTVL.

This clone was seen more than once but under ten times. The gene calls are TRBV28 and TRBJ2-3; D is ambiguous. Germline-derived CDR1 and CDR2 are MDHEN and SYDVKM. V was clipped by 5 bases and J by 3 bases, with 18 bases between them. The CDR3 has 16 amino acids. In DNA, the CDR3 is TGTGCCAGCAGTGAGTTGGCCTCGTCCCGGACAGATACGCAGTATTTT. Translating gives CASSELASSRTDTQYF.

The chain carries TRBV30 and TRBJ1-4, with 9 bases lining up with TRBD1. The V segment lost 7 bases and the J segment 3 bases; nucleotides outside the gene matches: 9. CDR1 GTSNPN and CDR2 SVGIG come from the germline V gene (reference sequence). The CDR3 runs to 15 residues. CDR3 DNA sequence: TGTGCCTTTCTACAACAGGGGGCTTCTAATGAAAAACTGTTTTTT. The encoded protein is CAFLQQGASNEKLFF.

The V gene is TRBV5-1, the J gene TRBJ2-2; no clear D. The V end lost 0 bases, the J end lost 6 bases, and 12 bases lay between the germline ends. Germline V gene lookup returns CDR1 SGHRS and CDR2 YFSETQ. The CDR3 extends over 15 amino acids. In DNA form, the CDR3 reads TGCGCCAGCAGCTTGGAAGGCGAGGCTCCCGGGGAGCTGTTTTTT. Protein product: CASSLEGEAPGELFF.

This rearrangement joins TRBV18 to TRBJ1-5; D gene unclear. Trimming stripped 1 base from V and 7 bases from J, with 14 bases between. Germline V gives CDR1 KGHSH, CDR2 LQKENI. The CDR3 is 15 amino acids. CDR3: CASSPQAGTDQPQHF. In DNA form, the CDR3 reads TGTGCCAGCTCACCACAGGCGGGCACCGACCAGCCCCAGCATTTT.

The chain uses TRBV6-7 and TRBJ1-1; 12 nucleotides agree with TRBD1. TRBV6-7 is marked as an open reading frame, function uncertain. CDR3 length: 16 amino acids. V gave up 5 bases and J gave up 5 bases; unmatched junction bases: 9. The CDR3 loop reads CASSVGTGGVGTEAFF. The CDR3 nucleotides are TGTGCCAGCAGTGTAGGGACAGGGGGCGTGGGGACTGAAGCTTTCTTT.

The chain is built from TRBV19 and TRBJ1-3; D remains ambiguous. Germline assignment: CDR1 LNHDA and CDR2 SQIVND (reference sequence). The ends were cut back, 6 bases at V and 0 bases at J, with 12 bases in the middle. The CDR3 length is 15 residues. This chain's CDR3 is CASRYQRDSGNTIYF. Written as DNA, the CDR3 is TGTGCCAGTAGGTATCAGAGGGACTCTGGAAACACCATATATTTT.

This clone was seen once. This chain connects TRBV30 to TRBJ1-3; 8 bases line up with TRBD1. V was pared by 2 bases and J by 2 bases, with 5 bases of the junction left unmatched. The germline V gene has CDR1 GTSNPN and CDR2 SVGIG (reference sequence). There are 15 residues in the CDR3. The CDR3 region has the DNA TGTGCCTGGAGTTCAGGGGGCTTTGCTGGAAACACCATATATTTT. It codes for CAWSSGGFAGNTIYF.

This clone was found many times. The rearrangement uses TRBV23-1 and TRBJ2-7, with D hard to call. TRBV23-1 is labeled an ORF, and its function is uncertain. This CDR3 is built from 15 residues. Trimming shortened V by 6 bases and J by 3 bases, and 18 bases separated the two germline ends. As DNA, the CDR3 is TGCGCCAGCAGCCAAGTTTTAGCAGAATACTACGAGCAGTACTTC. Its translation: CASSQVLAEYYEQYF.

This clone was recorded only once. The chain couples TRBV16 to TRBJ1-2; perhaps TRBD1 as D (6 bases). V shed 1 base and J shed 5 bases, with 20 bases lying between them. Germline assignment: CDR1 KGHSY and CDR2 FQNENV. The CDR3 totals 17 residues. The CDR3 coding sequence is TGTGCCAGCAGCCAATTTATCCAAGCCGGGACAATTTATGGCTACACCTTC. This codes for CASSQFIQAGTIYGYTF.

CDR3 sequence reads: CASSHDRGWGTEAFF. The CDR3 nucleotides read TGTGCCAGCAGCCACGACAGGGGATGGGGCACTGAAGCTTTCTTT. The V gene is TRBV28, the J gene TRBJ1-1, with 8 bases lining up with TRBD1. Germline values: CDR1 MDHEN, CDR2 SYDVKM. The CDR3 consists of 15 residues. The ends lost 6 bases at V and 4 bases at J; junction bases unmatched: 10. Drawing the rest from reference TRBV28 and TRBJ1-1, the complete variable domain is DVKVTQSSRYLVKRTGEKVFLECVQDMDHENMFWYRQDPGLGLRLIYFSYDVKMKEKGDIPEGYSVSREKKERFSLILESASTNQTSMYLCASSHDRGWGTEAFFGQGTRLTVV.

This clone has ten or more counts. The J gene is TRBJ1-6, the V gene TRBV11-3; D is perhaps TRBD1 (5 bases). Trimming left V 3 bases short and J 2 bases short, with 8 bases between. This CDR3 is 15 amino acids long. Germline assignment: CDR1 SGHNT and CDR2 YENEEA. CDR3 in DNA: TGTGCCAGCAGCTTTGGGACGGCCTATAATTCACCCCTCCACTTT. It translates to CASSFGTAYNSPLHF.

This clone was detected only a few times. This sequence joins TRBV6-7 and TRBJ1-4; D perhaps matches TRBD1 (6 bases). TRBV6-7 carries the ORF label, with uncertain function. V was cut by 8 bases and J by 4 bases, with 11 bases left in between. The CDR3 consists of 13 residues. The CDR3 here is CASRDTSNEKLFF. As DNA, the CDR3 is TGTGCCAGCCGGGACACCAGTAATGAAAAACTGTTTTTT.

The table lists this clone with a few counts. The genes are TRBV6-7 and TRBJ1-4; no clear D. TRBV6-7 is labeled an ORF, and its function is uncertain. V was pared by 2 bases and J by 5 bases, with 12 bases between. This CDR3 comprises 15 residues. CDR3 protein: CASSYRDSSNEKLFF. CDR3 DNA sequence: TGTGCCAGCAGTTACCGGGATAGCTCAAATGAAAAACTGTTTTTT.

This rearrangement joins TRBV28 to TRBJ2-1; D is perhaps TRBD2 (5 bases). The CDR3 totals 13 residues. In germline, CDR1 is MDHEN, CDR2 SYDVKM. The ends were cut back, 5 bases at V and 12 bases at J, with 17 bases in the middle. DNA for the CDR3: TGTGCCAGCAGTCCCCCGTTCCGGGATCGGCAGTTCTTC. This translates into CASSPPFRDRQFF.

CDR3 residues: CASTGTGRELFF. For the CDR3, the DNA is TGTGCCAGCACCGGAACAGGGCGGGAACTGTTTTTT. The chain recombines TRBV9 with TRBJ1-4, with D perhaps matching TRBD1 (6 bases). The germline V and J ends were trimmed by 6 bases and 12 bases, with 15 bases remaining between them. The CDR3 spans 12 residues. Germline V gene lookup returns CDR1 SGDLS and CDR2 YYNGEE.

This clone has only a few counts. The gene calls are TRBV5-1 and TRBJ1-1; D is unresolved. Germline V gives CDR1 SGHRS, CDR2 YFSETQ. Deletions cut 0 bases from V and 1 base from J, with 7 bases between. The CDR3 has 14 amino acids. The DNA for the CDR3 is TGCGCCAGCAGCTTGGCCGGGCAGAACACTGAAGCTTTCTTT. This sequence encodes CASSLAGQNTEAFF. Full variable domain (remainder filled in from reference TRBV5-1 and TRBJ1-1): KAGVTQTPRYLIKTRGQQVTLSCSPISGHRSVSWYQQTPGQGLQFLFEYFSETQRNKGNFPGRFSGRQFSNSRSEMNVSTLELGDSALYLCASSLAGQNTEAFFGQGTRLTVV.